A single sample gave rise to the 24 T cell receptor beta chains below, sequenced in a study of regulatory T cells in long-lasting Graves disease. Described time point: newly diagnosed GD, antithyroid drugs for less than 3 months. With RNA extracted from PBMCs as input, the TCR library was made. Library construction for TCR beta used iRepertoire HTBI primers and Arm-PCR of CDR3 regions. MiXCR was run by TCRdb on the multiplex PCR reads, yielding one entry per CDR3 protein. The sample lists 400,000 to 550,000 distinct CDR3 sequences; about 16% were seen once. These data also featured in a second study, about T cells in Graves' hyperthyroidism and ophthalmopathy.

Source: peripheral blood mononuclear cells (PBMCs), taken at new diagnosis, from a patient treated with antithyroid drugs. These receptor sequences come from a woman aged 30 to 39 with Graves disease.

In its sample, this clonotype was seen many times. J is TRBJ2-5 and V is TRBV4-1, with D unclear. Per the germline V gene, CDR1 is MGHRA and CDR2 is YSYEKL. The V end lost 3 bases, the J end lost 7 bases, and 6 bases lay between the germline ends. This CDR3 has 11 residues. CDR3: CASSQGATQYF. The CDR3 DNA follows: TGCGCCAGCAGCCAGGGTGCGACCCAGTACTTC.

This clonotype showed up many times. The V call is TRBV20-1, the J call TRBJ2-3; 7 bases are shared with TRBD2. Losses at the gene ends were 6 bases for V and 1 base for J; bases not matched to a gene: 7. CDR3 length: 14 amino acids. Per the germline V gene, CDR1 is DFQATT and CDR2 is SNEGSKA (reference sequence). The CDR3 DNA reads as TGCAGTGCGATGTGGACTAGACGCACAGATACGCAGTATTTT. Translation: CSAMWTRRTDTQYF.

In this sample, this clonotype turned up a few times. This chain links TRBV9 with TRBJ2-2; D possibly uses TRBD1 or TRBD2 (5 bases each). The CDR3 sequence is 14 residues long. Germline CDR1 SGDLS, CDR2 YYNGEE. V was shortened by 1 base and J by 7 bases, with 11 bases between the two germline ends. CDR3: CASSVQGGGGELFF. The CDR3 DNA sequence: TGTGCCAGCAGCGTACAGGGTGGGGGCGGGGAGCTGTTTTTT.

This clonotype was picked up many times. CDR3 DNA sequence: TGCAGTGCTGAAGAGAGTAGGAAAACATGGTACCAAGAGACCCAGTACTTC. It codes for CSAEESRKTWYQETQYF. The genes are TRBV20-1 and TRBJ2-5; D unresolved. Trimming pared 5 bases from V and 0 bases from J, leaving 22 bases between. Germline V lookup: CDR1 DFQATT, CDR2 SNEGSKA (reference sequence). The CDR3 totals 17 residues.

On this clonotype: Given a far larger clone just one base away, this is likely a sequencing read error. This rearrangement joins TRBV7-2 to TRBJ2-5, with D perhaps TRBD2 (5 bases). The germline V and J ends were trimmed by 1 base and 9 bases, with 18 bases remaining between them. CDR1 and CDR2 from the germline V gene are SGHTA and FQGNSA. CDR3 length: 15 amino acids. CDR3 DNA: TGTGCCAGCAGCTTAGGCGCGAGGAAGGCGGAGGCCCAGTACTTC. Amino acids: CASSLGARKAEAQYF.

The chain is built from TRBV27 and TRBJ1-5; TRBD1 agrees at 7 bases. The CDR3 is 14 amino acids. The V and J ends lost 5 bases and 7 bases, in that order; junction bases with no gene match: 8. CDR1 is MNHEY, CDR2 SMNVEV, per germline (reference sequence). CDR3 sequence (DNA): TGTGCCAGCAGTAAACAGGGGAAAGGACAGCCCCAGCATTTT. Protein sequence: CASSKQGKGQPQHF.

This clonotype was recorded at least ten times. The CDR3 is CASSFSGGRNEQFF. The CDR3 DNA reads TGTGCCAGCAGTTTCTCGGGAGGGCGCAATGAGCAGTTCTTC. The chain couples TRBV28 to TRBJ2-1; 8 bases line up with TRBD2. Germline CDR1 and CDR2: MDHEN and SYDVKM. V shed 3 bases and J 6 bases; nucleotides not matched to a gene: 4. The CDR3 is 14 residues long.

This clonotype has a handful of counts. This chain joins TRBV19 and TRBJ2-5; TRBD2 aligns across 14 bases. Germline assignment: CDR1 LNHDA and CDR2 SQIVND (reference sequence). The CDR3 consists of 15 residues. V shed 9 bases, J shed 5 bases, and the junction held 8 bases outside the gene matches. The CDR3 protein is CASKTSGRGKETQYF. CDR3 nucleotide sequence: TGTGCCAGCAAGACTAGCGGGAGGGGAAAGGAGACCCAGTACTTC.

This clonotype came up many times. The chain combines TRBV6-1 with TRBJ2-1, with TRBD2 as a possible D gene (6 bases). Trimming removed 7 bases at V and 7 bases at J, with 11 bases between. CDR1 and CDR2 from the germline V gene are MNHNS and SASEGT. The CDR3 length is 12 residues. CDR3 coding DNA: TGTGCCAGCACCCGGGGGTCGAATGAGCAGTTCTTC. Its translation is CASTRGSNEQFF.

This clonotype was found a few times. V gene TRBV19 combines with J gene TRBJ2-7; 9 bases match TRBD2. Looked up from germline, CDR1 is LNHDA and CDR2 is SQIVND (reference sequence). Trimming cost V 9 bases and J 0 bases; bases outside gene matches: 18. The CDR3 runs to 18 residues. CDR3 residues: CASRGGAPTSGSSYEQYF. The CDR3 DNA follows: TGTGCCAGCCGGGGGGGAGCCCCGACTAGCGGAAGCTCCTACGAGCAGTACTTC.

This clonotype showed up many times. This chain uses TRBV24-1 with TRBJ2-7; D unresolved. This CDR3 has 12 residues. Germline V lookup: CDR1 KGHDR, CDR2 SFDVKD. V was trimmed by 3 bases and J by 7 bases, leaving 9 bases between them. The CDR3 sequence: CATSDRQGEQYF. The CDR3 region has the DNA TGTGCCACCAGTGATCGTCAAGGGGAGCAGTACTTC.

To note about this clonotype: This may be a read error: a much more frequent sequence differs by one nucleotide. CDR3 in amino acids: CATSSSDRQEAQYF. In DNA, the CDR3 is TGTGCCACCAGTTCATCCGACAGACAAGAGGCCCAGTACTTC. The V and J genes are TRBV24-1 and TRBJ2-1, with D possibly being TRBD1 (5 bases). Gene TRBJ2-5 matches the end of the DNA better, so the J call may be wrong. Germline values: CDR1 KGHDR, CDR2 SFDVKD. The CDR3 spans 14 residues.

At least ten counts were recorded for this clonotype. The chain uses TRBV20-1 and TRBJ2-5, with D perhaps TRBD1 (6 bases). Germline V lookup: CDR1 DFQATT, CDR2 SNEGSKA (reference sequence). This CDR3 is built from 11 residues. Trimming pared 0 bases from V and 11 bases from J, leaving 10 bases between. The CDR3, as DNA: TGCAGTGCTAGAGACCGGACAGAACAGTACTTC. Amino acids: CSARDRTEQYF.

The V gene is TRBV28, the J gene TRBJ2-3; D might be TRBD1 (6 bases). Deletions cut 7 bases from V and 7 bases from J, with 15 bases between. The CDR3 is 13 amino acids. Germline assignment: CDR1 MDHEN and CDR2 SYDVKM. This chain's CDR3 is CASIPQGTNTQYF. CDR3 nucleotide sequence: TGTGCCAGCATCCCACAGGGCACGAATACGCAGTATTTT.

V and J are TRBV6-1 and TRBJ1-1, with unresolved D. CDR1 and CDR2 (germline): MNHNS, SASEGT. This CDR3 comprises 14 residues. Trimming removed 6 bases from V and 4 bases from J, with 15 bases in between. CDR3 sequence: CASSSIPAPTEAFF. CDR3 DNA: TGTGCCAGCAGCTCAATCCCCGCCCCCACTGAAGCTTTCTTT.

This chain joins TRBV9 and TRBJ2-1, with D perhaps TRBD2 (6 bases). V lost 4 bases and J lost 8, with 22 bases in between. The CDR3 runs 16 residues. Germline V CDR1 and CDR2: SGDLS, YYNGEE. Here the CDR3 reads CASSPMLSRRADEQFF. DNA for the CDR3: TGTGCCAGCAGCCCAATGCTTAGCAGGAGGGCGGATGAGCAGTTCTTC.

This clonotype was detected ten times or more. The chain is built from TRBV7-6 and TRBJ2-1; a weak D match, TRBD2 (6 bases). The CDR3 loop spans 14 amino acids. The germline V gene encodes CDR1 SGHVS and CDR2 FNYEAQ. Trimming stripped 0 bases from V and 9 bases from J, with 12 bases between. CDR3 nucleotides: TGTGCCAGCAGCTTAGCCTCGGGAGCTACTGAGCAGTTCTTC. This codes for CASSLASGATEQFF.

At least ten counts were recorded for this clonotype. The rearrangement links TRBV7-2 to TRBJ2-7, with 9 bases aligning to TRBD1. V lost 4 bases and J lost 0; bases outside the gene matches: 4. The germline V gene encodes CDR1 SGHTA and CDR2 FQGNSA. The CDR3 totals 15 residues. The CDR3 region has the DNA TGTGCCAGCAGCTCAGGGACAGGGATCTCCTACGAGCAGTACTTC. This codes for CASSSGTGISYEQYF.

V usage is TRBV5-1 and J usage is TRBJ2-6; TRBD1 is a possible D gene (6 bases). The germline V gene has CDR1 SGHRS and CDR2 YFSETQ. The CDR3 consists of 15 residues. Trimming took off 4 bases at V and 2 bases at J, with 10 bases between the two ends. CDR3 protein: CASSTGLPGANVLTF. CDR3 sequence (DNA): TGCGCCAGCAGCACAGGGTTGCCTGGGGCCAACGTCCTGACTTTC.

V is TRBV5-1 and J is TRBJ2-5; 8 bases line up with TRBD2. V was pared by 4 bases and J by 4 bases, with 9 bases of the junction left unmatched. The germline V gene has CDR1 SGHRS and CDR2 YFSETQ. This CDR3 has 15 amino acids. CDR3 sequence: CASSGTSGQGETQYF. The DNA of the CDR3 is TGCGCCAGCAGCGGAACTAGCGGCCAGGGAGAGACCCAGTACTTC.

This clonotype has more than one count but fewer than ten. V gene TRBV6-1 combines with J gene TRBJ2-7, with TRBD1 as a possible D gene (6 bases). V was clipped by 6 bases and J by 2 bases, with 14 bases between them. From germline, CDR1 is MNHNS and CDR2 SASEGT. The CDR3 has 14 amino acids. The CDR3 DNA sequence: TGTGCCAGCAGCCCGCAGGGGATGGCCTACGAGCAGTACTTC. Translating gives CASSPQGMAYEQYF.

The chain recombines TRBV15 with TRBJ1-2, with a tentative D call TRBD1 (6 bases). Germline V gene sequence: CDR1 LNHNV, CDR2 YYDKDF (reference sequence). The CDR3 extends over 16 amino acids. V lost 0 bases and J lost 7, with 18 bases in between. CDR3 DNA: TGTGCCACCAGCAGAGAAACGCAGGGCAGGGGTGGTGGCTACACCTTC. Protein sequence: CATSRETQGRGGGYTF.

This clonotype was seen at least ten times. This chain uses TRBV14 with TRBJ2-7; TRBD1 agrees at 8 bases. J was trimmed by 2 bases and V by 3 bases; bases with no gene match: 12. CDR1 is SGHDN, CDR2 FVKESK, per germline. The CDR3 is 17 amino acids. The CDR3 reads CASSQAHLPGGPYEQYF. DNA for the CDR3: TGTGCCAGCAGCCAGGCCCATCTGCCAGGGGGCCCCTACGAGCAGTACTTC.

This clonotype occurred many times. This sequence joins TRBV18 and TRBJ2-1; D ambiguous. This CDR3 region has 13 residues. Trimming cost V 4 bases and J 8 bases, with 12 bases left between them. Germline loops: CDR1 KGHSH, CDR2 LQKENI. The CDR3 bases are TGTGCCAGCTCACGTACAGTACGGGATGAGCAGTTCTTC. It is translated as CASSRTVRDEQFF. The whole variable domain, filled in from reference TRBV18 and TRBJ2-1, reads NAGVMQNPRHLVRRRGQEARLRCSPMKGHSHVYWYRQLPEEGLKFMVYLQKENIIDESGMPKERFSAEFPKEGPSILRIQQVVRGDSAAYFCASSRTVRDEQFFGPGTRLTVL.